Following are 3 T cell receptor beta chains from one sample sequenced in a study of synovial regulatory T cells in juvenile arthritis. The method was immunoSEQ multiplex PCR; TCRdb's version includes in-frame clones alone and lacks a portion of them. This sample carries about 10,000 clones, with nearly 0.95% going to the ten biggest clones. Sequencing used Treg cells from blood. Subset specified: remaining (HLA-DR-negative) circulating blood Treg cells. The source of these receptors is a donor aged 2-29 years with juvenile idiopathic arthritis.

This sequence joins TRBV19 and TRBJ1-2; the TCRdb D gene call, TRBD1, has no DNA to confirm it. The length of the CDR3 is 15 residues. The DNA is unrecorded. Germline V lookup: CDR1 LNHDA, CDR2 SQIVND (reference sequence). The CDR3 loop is CASSMVSGGSYGYTF.

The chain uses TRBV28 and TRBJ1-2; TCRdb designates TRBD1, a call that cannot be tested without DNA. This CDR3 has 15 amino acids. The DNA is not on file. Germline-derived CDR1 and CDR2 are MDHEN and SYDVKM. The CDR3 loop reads CASRPSGQMNYGYTF.

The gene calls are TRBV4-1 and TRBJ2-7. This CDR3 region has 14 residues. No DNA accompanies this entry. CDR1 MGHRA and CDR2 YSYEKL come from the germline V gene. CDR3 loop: CASSLFPDSYEQYF.